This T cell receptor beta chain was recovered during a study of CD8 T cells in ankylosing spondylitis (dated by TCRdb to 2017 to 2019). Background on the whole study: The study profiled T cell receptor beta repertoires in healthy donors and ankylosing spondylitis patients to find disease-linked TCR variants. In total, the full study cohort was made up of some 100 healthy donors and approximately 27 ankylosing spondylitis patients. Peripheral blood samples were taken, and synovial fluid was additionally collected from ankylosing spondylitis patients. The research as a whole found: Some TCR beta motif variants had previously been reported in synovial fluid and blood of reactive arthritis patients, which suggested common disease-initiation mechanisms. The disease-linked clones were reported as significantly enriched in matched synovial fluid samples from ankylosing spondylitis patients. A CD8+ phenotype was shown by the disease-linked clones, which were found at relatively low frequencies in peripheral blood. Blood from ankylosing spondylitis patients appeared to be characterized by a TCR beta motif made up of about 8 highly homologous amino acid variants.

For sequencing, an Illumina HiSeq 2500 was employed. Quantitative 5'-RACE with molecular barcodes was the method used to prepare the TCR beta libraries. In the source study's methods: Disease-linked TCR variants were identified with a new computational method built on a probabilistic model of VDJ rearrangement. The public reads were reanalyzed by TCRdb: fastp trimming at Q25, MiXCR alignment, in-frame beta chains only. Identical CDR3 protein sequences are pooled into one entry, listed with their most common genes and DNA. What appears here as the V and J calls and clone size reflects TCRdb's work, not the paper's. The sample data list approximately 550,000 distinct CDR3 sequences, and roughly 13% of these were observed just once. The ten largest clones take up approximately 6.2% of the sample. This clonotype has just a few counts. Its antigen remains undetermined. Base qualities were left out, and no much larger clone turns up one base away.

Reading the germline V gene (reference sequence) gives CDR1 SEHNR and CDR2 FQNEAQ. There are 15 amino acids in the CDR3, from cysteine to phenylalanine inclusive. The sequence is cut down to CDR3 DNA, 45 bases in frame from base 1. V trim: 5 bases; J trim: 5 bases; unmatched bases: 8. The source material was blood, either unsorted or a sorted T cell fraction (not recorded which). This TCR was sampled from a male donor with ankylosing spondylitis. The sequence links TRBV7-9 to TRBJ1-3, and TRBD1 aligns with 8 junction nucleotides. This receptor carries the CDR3 CASSEGQASRNTIYF. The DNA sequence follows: TGTGCCAGCAGCGAGGGACAGGCGAGCCGAAACACCATATATTTT.